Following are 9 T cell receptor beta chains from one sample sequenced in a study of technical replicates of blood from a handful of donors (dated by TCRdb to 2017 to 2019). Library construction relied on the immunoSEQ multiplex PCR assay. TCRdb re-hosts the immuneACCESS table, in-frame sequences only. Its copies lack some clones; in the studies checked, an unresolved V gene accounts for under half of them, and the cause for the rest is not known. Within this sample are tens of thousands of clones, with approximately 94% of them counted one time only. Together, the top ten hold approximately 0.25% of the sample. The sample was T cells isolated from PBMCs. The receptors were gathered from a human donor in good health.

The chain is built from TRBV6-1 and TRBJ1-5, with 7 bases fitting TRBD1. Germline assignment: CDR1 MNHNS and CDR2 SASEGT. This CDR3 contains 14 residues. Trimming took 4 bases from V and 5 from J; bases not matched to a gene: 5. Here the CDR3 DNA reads TGTGCCAGCAGTGTAACAGGGGACCATCAGCCCCAGCATTTT. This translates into CASSVTGDHQPQHF.

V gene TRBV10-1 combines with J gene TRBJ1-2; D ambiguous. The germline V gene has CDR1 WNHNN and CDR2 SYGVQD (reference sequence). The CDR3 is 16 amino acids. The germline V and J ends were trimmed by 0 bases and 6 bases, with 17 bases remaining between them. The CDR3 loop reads CASSESTRIGGHGYTF. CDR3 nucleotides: TGCGCCAGCAGTGAGTCGACTCGGATAGGAGGGCATGGCTACACCTTC.

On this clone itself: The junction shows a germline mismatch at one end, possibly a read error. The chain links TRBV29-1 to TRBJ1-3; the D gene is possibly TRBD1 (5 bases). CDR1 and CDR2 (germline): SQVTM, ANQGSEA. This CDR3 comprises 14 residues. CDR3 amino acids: CSVEGQSSGSTIYF. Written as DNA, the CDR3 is TGCAGCGTTGAAGGACAGAGCTCTGGAAGCACCATATATTTT.

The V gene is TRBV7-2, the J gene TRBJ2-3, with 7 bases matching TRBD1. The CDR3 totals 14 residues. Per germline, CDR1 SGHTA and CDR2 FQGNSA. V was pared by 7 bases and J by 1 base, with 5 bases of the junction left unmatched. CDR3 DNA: TGTGCCAGCACCCGAACAGGGGGCACAGATACGCAGTATTTT. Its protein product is CASTRTGGTDTQYF.

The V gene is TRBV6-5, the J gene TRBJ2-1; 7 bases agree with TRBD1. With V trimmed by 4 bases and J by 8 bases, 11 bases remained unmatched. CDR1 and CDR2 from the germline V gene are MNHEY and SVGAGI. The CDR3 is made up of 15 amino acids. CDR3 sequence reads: CASSSLRTGGDEQFF. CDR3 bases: TGTGCCAGCAGTTCCCTAAGGACAGGTGGAGATGAGCAGTTCTTC.

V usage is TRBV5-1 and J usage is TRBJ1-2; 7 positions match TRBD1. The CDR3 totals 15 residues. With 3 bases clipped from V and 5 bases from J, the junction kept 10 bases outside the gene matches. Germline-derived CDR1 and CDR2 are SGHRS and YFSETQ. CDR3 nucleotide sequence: TGCGCCAGCAGCTCAACCCGGACAGGAGCATATGGCTACACCTTC. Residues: CASSSTRTGAYGYTF.

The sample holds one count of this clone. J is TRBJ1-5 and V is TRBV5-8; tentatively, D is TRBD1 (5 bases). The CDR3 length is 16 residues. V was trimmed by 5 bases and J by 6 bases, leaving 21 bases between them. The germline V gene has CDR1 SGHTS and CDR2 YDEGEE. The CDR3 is CASSKIVSVRGQPQHF. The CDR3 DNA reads TGTGCCAGCAGTAAGATTGTTTCGGTAAGGGGTCAGCCCCAGCATTTT.

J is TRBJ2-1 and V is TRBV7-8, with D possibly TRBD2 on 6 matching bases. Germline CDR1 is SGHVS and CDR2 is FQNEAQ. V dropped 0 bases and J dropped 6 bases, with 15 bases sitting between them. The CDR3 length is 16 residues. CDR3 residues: CASSLALLAVGNEQFF. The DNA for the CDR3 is TGTGCCAGCAGCTTAGCGCTGTTAGCGGTTGGCAATGAGCAGTTCTTC.

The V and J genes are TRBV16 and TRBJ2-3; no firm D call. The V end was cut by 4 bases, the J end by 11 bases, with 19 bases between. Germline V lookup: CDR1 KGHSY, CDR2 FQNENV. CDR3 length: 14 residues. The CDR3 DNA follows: TGTGCCAGCAGCCTGCACTCCTTCCCCATTGGGCAGTATTTT. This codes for CASSLHSFPIGQYF.